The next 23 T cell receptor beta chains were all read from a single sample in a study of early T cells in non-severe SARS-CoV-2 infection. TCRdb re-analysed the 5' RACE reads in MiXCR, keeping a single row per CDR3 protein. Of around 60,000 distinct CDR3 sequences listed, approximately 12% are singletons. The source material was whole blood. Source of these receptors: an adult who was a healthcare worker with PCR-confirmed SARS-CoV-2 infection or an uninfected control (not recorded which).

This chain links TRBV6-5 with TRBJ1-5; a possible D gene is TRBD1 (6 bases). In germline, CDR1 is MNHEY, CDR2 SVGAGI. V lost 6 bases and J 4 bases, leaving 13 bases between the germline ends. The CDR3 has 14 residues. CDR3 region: CASRGAGSNQPQHF. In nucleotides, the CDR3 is TGTGCCAGCAGGGGGGCTGGAAGTAATCAGCCCCAGCATTTT.

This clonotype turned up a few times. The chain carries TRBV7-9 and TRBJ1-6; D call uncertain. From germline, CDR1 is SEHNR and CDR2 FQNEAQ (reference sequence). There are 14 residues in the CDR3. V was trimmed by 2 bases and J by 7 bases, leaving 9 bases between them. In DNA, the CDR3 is TGTGCCAGCAGCTTAAACAGCGCAAATTCACCCCTCCACTTT. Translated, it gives CASSLNSANSPLHF.

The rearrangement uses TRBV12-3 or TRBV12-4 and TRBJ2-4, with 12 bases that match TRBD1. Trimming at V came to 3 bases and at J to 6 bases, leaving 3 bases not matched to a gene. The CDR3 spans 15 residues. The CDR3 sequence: CASSLGQGAGNIQYF. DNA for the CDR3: TGTGCCAGCAGTTTGGGACAGGGGGCGGGAAACATTCAGTACTTC.

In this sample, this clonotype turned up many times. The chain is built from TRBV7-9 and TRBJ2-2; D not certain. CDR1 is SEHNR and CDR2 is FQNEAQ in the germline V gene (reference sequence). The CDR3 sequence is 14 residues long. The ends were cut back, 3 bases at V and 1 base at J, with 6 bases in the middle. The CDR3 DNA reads TGTGCCAGCAGCTTTCGGCGGAACACCGGGGAGCTGTTTTTT. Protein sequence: CASSFRRNTGELFF.

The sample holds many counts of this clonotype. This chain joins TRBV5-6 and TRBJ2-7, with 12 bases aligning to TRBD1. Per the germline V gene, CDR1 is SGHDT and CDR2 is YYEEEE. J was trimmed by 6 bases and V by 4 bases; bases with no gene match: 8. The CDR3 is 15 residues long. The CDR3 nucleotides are TGTGCCAGCAGCAGGCTCGGGACAGGGGGCGGCGAGCAGTACTTC. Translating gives CASSRLGTGGGEQYF. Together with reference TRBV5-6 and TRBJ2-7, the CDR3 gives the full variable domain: DAGVTQSPTHLIKTRGQQVTLRCSPKSGHDTVSWYQQALGQGPQFIFQYYEEEERQRGNFPDRFSGHQFPNYSSELNVNALLLGDSALYLCASSRLGTGGGEQYFGPGTRLTVT.

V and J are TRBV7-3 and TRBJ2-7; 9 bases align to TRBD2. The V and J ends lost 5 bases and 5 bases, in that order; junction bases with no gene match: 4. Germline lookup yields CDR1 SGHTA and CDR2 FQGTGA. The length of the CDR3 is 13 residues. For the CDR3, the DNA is TGTGCCAGCAGCCTTAGCGGGAGCGACGAGCAGTACTTC. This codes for CASSLSGSDEQYF.

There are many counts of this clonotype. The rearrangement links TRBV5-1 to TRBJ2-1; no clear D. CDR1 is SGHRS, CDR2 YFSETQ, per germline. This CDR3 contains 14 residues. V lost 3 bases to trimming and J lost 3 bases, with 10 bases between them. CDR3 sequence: CASSYGVNYNEQFF. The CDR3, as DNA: TGCGCCAGCAGCTATGGAGTCAACTACAATGAGCAGTTCTTC.

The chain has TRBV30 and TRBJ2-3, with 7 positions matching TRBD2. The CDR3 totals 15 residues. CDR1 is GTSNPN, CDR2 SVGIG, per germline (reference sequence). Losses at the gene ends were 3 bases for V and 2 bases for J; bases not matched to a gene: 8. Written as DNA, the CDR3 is TGTGCCTGGAGCGAGGGAGGGAGAGCCACAGATACGCAGTATTTT. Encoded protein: CAWSEGGRATDTQYF.

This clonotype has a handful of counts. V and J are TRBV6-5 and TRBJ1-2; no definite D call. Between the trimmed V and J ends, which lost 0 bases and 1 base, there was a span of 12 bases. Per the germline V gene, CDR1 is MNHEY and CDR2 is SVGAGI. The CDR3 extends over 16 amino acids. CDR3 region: CASSYSPYGDNYGYTF. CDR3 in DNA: TGTGCCAGCAGTTACTCACCGTATGGTGATAACTATGGCTACACCTTC.

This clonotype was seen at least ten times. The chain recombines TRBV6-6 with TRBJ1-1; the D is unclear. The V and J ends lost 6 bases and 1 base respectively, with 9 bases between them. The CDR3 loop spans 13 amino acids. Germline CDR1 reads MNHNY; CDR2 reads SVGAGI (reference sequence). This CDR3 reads CASSSTANTEAFF. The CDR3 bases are TGTGCCAGCAGCTCTACAGCGAACACTGAAGCTTTCTTT.

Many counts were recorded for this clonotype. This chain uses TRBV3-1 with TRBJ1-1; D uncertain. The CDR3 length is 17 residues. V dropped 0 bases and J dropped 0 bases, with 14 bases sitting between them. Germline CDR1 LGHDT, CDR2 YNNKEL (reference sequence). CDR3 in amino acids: CASSQDLRGRMNTEAFF. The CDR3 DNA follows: TGTGCCAGCAGCCAAGATCTTCGTGGGCGGATGAACACTGAAGCTTTCTTT.

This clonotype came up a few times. The CDR3: CASSLEGEGYGYTF. CDR3 nucleotide sequence: TGTGCCAGCAGCTTAGAGGGGGAGGGCTATGGCTACACCTTC. The chain recombines TRBV7-6 with TRBJ1-2, with a tentative D call TRBD1 (6 bases). The CDR3 is 14 residues long. Germline CDR1 SGHVS, CDR2 FNYEAQ. Trimming removed 1 base from V and 4 bases from J, with 10 bases in between.

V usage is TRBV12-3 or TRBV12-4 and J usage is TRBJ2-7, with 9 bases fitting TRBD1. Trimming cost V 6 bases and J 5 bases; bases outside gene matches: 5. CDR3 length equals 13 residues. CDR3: CASSRGTGNEQYF. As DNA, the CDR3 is TGTGCCAGCAGCCGTGGGACAGGGAACGAGCAGTACTTC.

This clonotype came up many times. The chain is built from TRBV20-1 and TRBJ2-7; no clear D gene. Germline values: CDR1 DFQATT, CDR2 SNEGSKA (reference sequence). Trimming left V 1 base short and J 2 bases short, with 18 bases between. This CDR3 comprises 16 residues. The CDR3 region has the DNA TGCAGTGCTAGAGTCTCCCTTGCTAGTGGGGCCTACGAGCAGTACTTC. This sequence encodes CSARVSLASGAYEQYF.

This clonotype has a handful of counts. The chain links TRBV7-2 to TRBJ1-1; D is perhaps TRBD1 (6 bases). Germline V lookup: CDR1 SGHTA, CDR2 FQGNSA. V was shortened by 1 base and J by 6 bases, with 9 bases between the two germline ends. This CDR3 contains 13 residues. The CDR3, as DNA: TGTGCCAGCAGCTTAGGGGGGCACTCTGAAGCTTTCTTT. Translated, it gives CASSLGGHSEAFF.

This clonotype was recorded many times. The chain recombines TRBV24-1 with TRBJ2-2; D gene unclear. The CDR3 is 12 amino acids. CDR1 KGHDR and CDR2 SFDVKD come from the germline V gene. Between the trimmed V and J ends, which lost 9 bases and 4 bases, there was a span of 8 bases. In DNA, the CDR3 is TGTGCCACCCGCAGGAGCACCGGGGAGCTGTTTTTT. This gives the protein CATRRSTGELFF.

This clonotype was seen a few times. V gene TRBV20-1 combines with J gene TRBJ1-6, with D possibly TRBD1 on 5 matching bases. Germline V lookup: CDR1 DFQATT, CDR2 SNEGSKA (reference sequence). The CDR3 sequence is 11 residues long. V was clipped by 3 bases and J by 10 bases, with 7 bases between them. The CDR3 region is CSASGGSPLHF. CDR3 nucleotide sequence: TGCAGTGCTAGTGGGGGATCACCCCTCCACTTT.

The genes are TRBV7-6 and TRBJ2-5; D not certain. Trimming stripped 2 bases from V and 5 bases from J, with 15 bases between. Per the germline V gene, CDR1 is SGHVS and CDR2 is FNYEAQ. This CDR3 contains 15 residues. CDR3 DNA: TGTGCCAGCAGCTTAAATAACAATCCGCAGGAGACCCAGTACTTC. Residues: CASSLNNNPQETQYF.

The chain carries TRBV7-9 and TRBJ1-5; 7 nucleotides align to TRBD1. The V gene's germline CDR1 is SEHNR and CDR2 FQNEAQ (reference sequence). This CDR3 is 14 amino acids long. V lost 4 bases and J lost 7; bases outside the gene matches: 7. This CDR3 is CASSSGTVNQPQHF. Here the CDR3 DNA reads TGTGCCAGCAGCTCCGGGACAGTAAACCAGCCCCAGCATTTT.

This chain's CDR3 is CASILIPLSPPDTQYF. The CDR3 DNA reads as TGTGCCAGCATCCTCATCCCCCTATCTCCCCCAGATACGCAGTATTTT. The chain couples TRBV2 to TRBJ2-3; D is undetermined. Looked up from germline, CDR1 is SNHLY and CDR2 is FYNNEI. V lost 7 bases to trimming and J lost 4 bases, with 21 bases between them. The CDR3 is made up of 16 amino acids.

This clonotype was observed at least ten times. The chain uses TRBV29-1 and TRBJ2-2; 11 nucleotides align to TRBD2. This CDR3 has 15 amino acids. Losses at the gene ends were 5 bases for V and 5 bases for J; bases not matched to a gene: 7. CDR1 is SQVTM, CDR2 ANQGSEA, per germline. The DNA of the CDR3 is TGCAGCGTTCAACTAGCGGGAGCGGGGACCGGGGAGCTGTTTTTT. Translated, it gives CSVQLAGAGTGELFF.

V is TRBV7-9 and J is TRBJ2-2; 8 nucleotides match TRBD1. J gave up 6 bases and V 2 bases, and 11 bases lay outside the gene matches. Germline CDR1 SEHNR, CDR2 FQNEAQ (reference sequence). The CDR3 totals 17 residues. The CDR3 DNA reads TGTGCCAGCAGCTTATGGGACAGGCGAGGGCCCGCCGGGGAGCTGTTTTTT. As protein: CASSLWDRRGPAGELFF.

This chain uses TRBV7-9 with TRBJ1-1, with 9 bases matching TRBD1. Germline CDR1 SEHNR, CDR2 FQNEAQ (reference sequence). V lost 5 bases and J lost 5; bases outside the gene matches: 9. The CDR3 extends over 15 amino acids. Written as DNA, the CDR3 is TGTGCCAGCAGCCCGAGGGACAGGGTGGTAACTGAAGCTTTCTTT. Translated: CASSPRDRVVTEAFF.